These T cell receptor beta chains were read from a single sample in a study of T cell responses to AZD1222 COVID-19 vaccine. TCRdb's copy holds only in-frame clones and misses some; the assay was immunoSEQ multiplex PCR. The sample yields some 170,000 clones, roughly nine tenths seen once. The source material was peripheral blood, sampled on day 0 of AZD1222 vaccination. The receptors originated from an adult in good health. Both conserved end residues are part of each CDR3. The D gene is left open where the match is weak. Clone size, where shown, is once, few, many, or a class for clones that have expanded.

v_gene	d_gene	abundance	j_gene	CDR3nt	CDR3aa
TRBV9	-	-	TRBJ1-2	TGTGCCAGCAGCGAGGGGGGTAGCTACACCTTC	CASSEGGSYTF
TRBV30	TRBD1	-	TRBJ1-2	TGTGCCTGGACCAGGCAGGGGGCGGCCCAAGGTGGCTACACCTTC	CAWTRQGAAQGGYTF
TRBV6-4	TRBD1	-	TRBJ2-1	TGTGCCAGCAGCGGACAGGGTTTGGGTGAGCAGTTCTTC	CASSGQGLGEQFF
TRBV3-1/TRBV3-2	-	once	TRBJ1-4	TGTGCCAGCAGCCGCAGGGGCACTAATGAAAAACTGTTTTTT	CASSRRGTNEKLFF
TRBV28	-	-	TRBJ2-7	TGTGCCACCCATGGAACGCGGGAACGGACAGCGCAATCATCCGACGAGCAGTACTTC	CATHGTRERTAQSSDEQYF
TRBV28	-	-	TRBJ1-2	TGTGCCAGCAGTTTCCGCCCCATCGATGGCTACACCTTC	CASSFRPIDGYTF
TRBV5-1	-	-	TRBJ1-1	TGCGCCAGCAGCCTCGGACAGACCAACACTGAAGCTTTCTTT	CASSLGQTNTEAFF
TRBV5-1	TRBD2	-	TRBJ2-3	TGCGCCAGCAGCTCCGCGGGGGGGCCCCCAGATACGCAGTATTTT	CASSSAGGPPDTQYF
TRBV7-2	-	-	TRBJ1-2	TGTGCCAGCAGCTCGACAGCATACTATGGCTACACCTTC	CASSSTAYYGYTF
TRBV6-4	TRBD2	-	TRBJ2-1	TGTGCCAGCAGTGATGCGGGAGGGGTGCAGTTCTTC	CASSDAGGVQFF
TRBV6-5	TRBD1	-	TRBJ1-2	TGTGCCAGCAATCGGGACAGGTTTAACTATGGCTACACCTTC	CASNRDRFNYGYTF
TRBV6-5	TRBD1	-	TRBJ1-5	TGTGCCAGCAGCCTCTTCAAGGGGGCAAATCAGCCCCAGCATTTT	CASSLFKGANQPQHF
TRBV27	TRBD1	few	TRBJ2-7	TGTGCCAGCAGTTCTCAGACAGGGAGCTCCTACGAGCAGTACTTC	CASSSQTGSSYEQYF
TRBV18	TRBD1	-	TRBJ2-2	TGTGCCAGCTCACCAAACCGACCGGGACAGGGTCTTTCTGGGGAGCTGTTTTTT	CASSPNRPGQGLSGELFF
TRBV7-9	TRBD1	-	TRBJ1-2	TGTGCCAGCAGCTTAGGACCGGACAGGGGAAGCAATGGCTACACCTTC	CASSLGPDRGSNGYTF
TRBV5-1	-	-	TRBJ1-2	TGCGCCAGCAGCGCGGGACCGACAGCTAACTATGGCTACACCTTC	CASSAGPTANYGYTF
TRBV6-5	TRBD1	-	TRBJ1-2	TGTGCCAGCAGAGCAGGACAGGGGGCGAACTATGGCTACACCTTC	CASRAGQGANYGYTF
TRBV18	TRBD2	-	TRBJ2-1	TGTGCCAGCTCACCAACCCTAGCGGGAGCCTCCAATGAGCAGTTCTTC	CASSPTLAGASNEQFF
TRBV20-1	TRBD1	-	TRBJ1-1	TGCAGTGCTAGTCCTCCGGGACAGGTAGGGGAAGCTTTCTTT	CSASPPGQVGEAFF
TRBV29-1	TRBD1	once	TRBJ1-2	TGCAGCGATCAAGGACAGGGAAGCGGCTACACCTTC	CSDQGQGSGYTF
TRBV28	-	-	TRBJ1-5	TGTGCCAGCAAAACTCAGGATTTTCCCAATCAGCCCCAGCATTTT	CASKTQDFPNQPQHF
TRBV7-8	-	-	TRBJ1-6	TGTGCCAGCAGCTTAGCGCTTAGGAATTCACCCCTCCACTTT	CASSLALRNSPLHF
TRBV11-1	TRBD1	-	TRBJ1-1	TGTGCCAGCAGCCAGGAGGGGGCAATCTCTGAAGCTTTCTTT	CASSQEGAISEAFF
TRBV11-1	TRBD2	few	TRBJ2-3	TGTGCCAGCAGTCAAGATCGGGCGGGGGGCACAGATACGCAGTATTTT	CASSQDRAGGTDTQYF
TRBV11-2	TRBD1	-	TRBJ1-6	TGTGCCAGCAGCTTAAGTTTGCAGGGGGCTTCCGATAATTCACCCCTCCACTTT	CASSLSLQGASDNSPLHF
TRBV6-2/TRBV6-3	-	-	TRBJ2-7	TGTGCCAGCAGTCCCCGGGCCTTCTCCTACGAGCAGTACTTC	CASSPRAFSYEQYF
TRBV6-6	TRBD1	-	TRBJ2-2	TGTGCCTTGCGGCAGGGGGTGGTCGGGGAGCTGTTTTTT	CALRQGVVGELFF
TRBV11-2	-	-	TRBJ2-7	TGTGCCAGCAGCTTAGAGGTCACTCCGTACGAGCAGTACTTC	CASSLEVTPYEQYF
TRBV4-1	-	-	TRBJ2-3	TGCGCCAGCAGCCAAGGGCGGGCCTATAGCACAGATACGCAGTATTTT	CASSQGRAYSTDTQYF
TRBV11-1	TRBD1	once	TRBJ2-2	TGTGCCAGCAGCTTACGGGACAGGGTGCCCGGGGAGCTGTTTTTT	CASSLRDRVPGELFF
TRBV29-1	-	once	TRBJ1-2	TGCAGCGTTGAAGATCCCAACTATGGCTACACCTTC	CSVEDPNYGYTF
TRBV3-1/TRBV3-2	-	few	TRBJ2-2	TGTGCCAGCAGTCTTAGTATACGGAGGACGAACACCGGGGAGCTGTTTTTT	CASSLSIRRTNTGELFF
TRBV27	-	once	TRBJ2-3	TGTGCCAGCAGCCTCCGCCGAGCAGGCCGGGGAGATACGCAGTATTTT	CASSLRRAGRGDTQYF
TRBV6-5	TRBD1	-	TRBJ1-2	TGTGCCAGCAGTCGTCTGACAGGGAATAAGGGCTACACCTTC	CASSRLTGNKGYTF
TRBV19	TRBD2	-	TRBJ2-2	TGTGCCAGTAGTATAGTCGGGAGGAGCACCGGGGAGCTGTTTTTT	CASSIVGRSTGELFF
TRBV7-9	TRBD1	-	TRBJ1-1	TGTGCCAGCAGCCACGGACAGGGCACTGAAGCTTTCTTT	CASSHGQGTEAFF
TRBV7-2	-	-	TRBJ1-3	TGTGCCAGCAGCTTGAGGTCCACCATATATTTT	CASSLRSTIYF
TRBV7-9	-	-	TRBJ1-4	TGTGCCAGCAGCCAGATAAACCGACCAACTAATGAAAAACTGTTTTTT	CASSQINRPTNEKLFF
TRBV2	TRBD1	once	TRBJ1-3	TGTGCCAGCAGTGATTGGACAGGGGTTCGAAACACCATATATTTT	CASSDWTGVRNTIYF
TRBV4-3	TRBD2	-	TRBJ2-2	TGCGCCAGCAGCCAAGATCATAGCGGGAGAGGGAACGGGGAGCTGTTTTTT	CASSQDHSGRGNGELFF
TRBV19	-	-	TRBJ1-1	TGTGCCAGTGGCCGCACCTTAGAAGCTTTCTTT	CASGRTLEAFF
TRBV5-4	TRBD1	-	TRBJ1-6	TGTGCCAGCAGCCGGGGGCCCGGGACAGGGGGCTCCTATAATTCACCCCTCCACTTT	CASSRGPGTGGSYNSPLHF
TRBV11-1	TRBD1	-	TRBJ2-4	TGTGCCAGCAGCTTAGCTGATCCGGGACAGAAAAACATTCAGTACTTC	CASSLADPGQKNIQYF
TRBV11-2	-	-	TRBJ2-1	TGTGCCAGCAGCGTAGGAGGACATTACAATGAGCAGTTCTTC	CASSVGGHYNEQFF
TRBV9	-	-	TRBJ1-1	TGTGCCAGCAGCGTTGACCAGGGAGGTGAAGCTTTCTTT	CASSVDQGGEAFF
TRBV6-2/TRBV6-3	-	-	TRBJ2-1	TGTGCCAGCAGTTATAAACTCGGCTATGAGCAGTTCTTC	CASSYKLGYEQFF
TRBV3-1/TRBV3-2	-	-	TRBJ1-1	TGTGCCAGCAGCTCTAACAGGGCTGAAGCTTTCTTT	CASSSNRAEAFF